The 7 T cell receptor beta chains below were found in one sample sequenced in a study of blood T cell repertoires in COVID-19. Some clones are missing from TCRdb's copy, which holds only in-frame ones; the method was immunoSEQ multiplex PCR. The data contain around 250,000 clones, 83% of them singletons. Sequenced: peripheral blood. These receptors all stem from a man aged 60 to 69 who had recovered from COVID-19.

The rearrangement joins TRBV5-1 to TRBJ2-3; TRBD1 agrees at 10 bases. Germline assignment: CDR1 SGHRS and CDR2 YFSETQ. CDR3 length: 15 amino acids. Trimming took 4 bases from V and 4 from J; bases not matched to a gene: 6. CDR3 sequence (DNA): TGCGCCAGCAGCCAGACAGGGGGCGCCTCAGATACGCAGTATTTT. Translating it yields CASSQTGGASDTQYF.

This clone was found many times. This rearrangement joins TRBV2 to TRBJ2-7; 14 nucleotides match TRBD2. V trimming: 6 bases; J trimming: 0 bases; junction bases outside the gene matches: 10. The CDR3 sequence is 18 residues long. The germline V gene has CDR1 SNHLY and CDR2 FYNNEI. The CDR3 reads CASRGETSGRDHSYEQYF. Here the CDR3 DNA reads TGTGCCAGCAGGGGGGAGACTAGCGGGAGGGACCACTCCTACGAGCAGTACTTC.

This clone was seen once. The CDR3 reads CASRGTTGGSYEQYF. The CDR3 nucleotides read TGTGCCAGCAGGGGGACGACAGGAGGCTCCTACGAGCAGTACTTC. This chain uses TRBV2 with TRBJ2-7; a weak D match, TRBD1 (6 bases). Trimming took off 6 bases at V and 0 bases at J, with 15 bases between the two ends. CDR3 length: 15 residues. Germline CDR1 reads SNHLY; CDR2 reads FYNNEI. Based on the CDR3 plus reference TRBV2 and TRBJ2-7, the full variable domain is EPEVTQTPSHQVTQMGQEVILRCVPISNHLYFYWYRQILGQKVEFLVSFYNNEISEKSEIFDDQFSVERPDGSNFTLKIRSTKLEDSAMYFCASRGTTGGSYEQYFGPGTRLTVT.

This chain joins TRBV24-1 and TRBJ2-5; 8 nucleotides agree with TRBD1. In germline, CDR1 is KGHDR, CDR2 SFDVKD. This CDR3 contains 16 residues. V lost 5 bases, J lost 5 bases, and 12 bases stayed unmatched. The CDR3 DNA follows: TGTGCCACCAGTGGCTCCGGACAGGGATTTTTGGAGACCCAGTACTTC. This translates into CATSGSGQGFLETQYF.

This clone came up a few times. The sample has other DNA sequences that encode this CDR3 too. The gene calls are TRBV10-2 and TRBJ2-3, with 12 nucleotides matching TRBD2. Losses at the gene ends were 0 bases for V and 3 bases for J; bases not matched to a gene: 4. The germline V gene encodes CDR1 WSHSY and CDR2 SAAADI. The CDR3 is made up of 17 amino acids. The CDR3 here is CASSESKLAGGTDTQYF. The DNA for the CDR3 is TGCGCCAGCAGTGAGTCCAAACTAGCGGGAGGTACAGATACGCAGTATTTT.

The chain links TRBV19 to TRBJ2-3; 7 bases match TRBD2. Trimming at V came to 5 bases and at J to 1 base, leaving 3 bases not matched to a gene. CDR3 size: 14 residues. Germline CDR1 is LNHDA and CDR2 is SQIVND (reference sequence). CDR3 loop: CASSLGLGTDTQYF. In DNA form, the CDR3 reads TGTGCCAGTAGTTTAGGACTAGGCACAGATACGCAGTATTTT. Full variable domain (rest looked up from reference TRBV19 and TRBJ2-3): DGGITQSPKYLFRKEGQNVTLSCEQNLNHDAMYWYRQDPGQGLRLIYYSQIVNDFQKGDIAEGYSVSREKKESFPLTVTSAQKNPTAFYLCASSLGLGTDTQYFGPGTRLTVL.

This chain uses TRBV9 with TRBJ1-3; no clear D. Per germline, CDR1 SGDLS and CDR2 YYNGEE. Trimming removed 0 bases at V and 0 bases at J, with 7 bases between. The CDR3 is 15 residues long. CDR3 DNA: TGTGCCAGCAGCGTAGATGGAGGCTCTGGAAACACCATATATTTT. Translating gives CASSVDGGSGNTIYF.